This T cell receptor beta chain is drawn from a study of shared T cell receptors in the human thymus. Method: immunoSEQ multiplex PCR; TCRdb's copy keeps in-frame clones and lacks some. Of almost 550,000 clones in the sample, approximately 80% are singletons; the top ten hold 0.013%. Trimming shortened V by 6 bases and J by 4 bases, and 21 bases separated the two germline ends. The germline V gene has CDR1 MDHEN and CDR2 SYDVKM. This CDR3 region has 16 residues. The sample was also reused in another study, on human thymus T cells.

This receptor was taken from a boy less than two years old with a congenital heart defect. Specimen: thymocytes. The chain couples TRBV28 to TRBJ2-5, with D possibly being TRBD2 (7 bases). This CDR3 reads CASSSPRREGGETQYF. The DNA for the CDR3 is TGTGCCAGCAGCTCGCCTAGGAGGGAGGGGGGAGAGACCCAGTACTTC.